A single sample gave rise to the 7 T cell receptor beta chains below, sequenced in a study of metastatic and nonmetastatic thyroid tumors (dated by TCRdb to 2020 to 2021). None of the patients had been given any treatment before thyroid surgery. The method was PCR. The sample was run on an Illumina HiSeq 4000. TCRdb itself trimmed the public reads at Q25 with fastp, ran MiXCR and retained productive beta chains. For this sample the table gives 22,000 or so clones, of which roughly 22% were detected only once. Approximately 13% of the sample belongs to the ten largest clones. The sequenced sample consisted of tumor tissue. These receptors were obtained from a female donor with papillary thyroid cancer or a benign thyroid nodule (not recorded which). Some clones in this sample may be carry-over from other donors' samples.

This clone is categorized as medium-sized. V and J are TRBV28 and TRBJ1-3; D possibly corresponds to TRBD1 (5 bases). Germline values: CDR1 MDHEN, CDR2 SYDVKM. This CDR3 spans 15 amino acids. Trimming took off 5 bases at V and 2 bases at J, with 13 bases between the two ends. DNA for the CDR3: TGTGCCAGCAGTACAACTAGGGGTGCTGGAAACACCATATATTTT. Its protein product is CASSTTRGAGNTIYF. Full variable domain (rest looked up from reference TRBV28 and TRBJ1-3): DVKVTQSSRYLVKRTGEKVFLECVQDMDHENMFWYRQDPGLGLRLIYFSYDVKMKEKGDIPEGYSVSREKKERFSLILESASTNQTSMYLCASSTTRGAGNTIYFGEGSWLTVV.

This sequence joins TRBV28 and TRBJ2-7, with D possibly TRBD1 on 6 matching bases. Trimming left V 4 bases short and J 0 bases short, with 19 bases between. This CDR3 is 17 amino acids long. The V gene's germline CDR1 is MDHEN and CDR2 SYDVKM. Here the CDR3 reads CASSSYTGDTSSYEQYF. The CDR3 nucleotides are TGTGCCAGCAGTTCCTATACCGGGGACACGAGCTCCTACGAGCAGTACTTC.

This rearrangement joins TRBV5-1 to TRBJ1-2; TRBD1 matches at 10 bases. V trimming: 4 bases; J trimming: 2 bases; junction bases outside the gene matches: 2. This CDR3 comprises 14 residues. Germline CDR1 SGHRS, CDR2 YFSETQ. CDR3 nucleotides: TGCGCCAGCAGCAAGGGACAGGGGAACTATGGCTACACCTTC. It is translated as CASSKGQGNYGYTF.

V and J are TRBV20-1 and TRBJ2-7; D may be TRBD2 (5 bases). CDR1 is DFQATT and CDR2 is SNEGSKA in the germline V gene (reference sequence). This CDR3 region has 15 residues. V was shortened by 5 bases and J by 3 bases, with 20 bases between the two germline ends. The CDR3 sequence is CSAPAGVQRDYEQYF. CDR3 sequence (DNA): TGCAGTGCTCCGGCGGGCGTCCAACGAGACTACGAGCAGTACTTC.

This clone has ten or more counts. The CDR3 DNA is TGCGCCAGCAGGCCCTCACAAGAGACCCAGTACTTC. This encodes CASRPSQETQYF. This chain uses TRBV5-1 with TRBJ2-5; D is uncertain. The CDR3 contains 12 residues. Trimming took 5 bases from V and 2 from J, leaving 7 bases between them. Germline-derived CDR1 and CDR2 are SGHRS and YFSETQ.

This clone was counted at least ten times. CDR3 amino acids: CASIPTGTSSYNEQFF. DNA for the CDR3: TGTGCCAGCATTCCCACCGGGACTTCCTCCTACAATGAGCAGTTCTTC. The chain combines TRBV27 with TRBJ2-1; D is possibly TRBD2 (6 bases). From germline, CDR1 is MNHEY and CDR2 SMNVEV (reference sequence). V was clipped by 7 bases and J by 0 bases, with 16 bases between them. The CDR3 spans 16 residues.

The rearrangement links TRBV4-2 to TRBJ2-1; 9 bases match TRBD2. V shed 4 bases, J shed 5 bases, and the junction held 12 bases outside the gene matches. The germline V gene encodes CDR1 LGHNA and CDR2 YNFKEQ. This CDR3 has 17 residues. The CDR3 spells CASSPAWGSGSDNEQFF. CDR3 DNA sequence: TGTGCCAGCAGCCCCGCCTGGGGTAGCGGGAGTGACAATGAGCAGTTCTTC.